One and the same sample provided the 17 T cell receptor beta chains below, sequenced in a study of cytomegalovirus exposure and HLA in healthy donors. Primers for the PCR totalled 60 Vbeta and 13 Jbeta. Clones were sequenced by immunoSEQ multiplex PCR, and TCRdb holds only the in-frame ones, with some missing. The repertoire holds under 250,000 clones, with 82% as singletons. The source material was PBMCs. Receptor source: a man aged 40-55 years in good health and CMV-seropositive.

This chain links TRBV7-9 with TRBJ1-4; possibly TRBD1 for D (5 bases). Germline V CDR1 and CDR2: SEHNR, FQNEAQ (reference sequence). The CDR3 is 15 residues long. Trimming left V 1 base short and J 3 bases short, with 9 bases between. The CDR3 bases are TGTGCCAGCAGCTTAGTTGCAGGGTCTAATGAAAAACTGTTTTTT. This codes for CASSLVAGSNEKLFF.

The rearrangement links TRBV7-2 to TRBJ2-7; TRBD2 is a possible D gene (7 bases). Trimming left V 5 bases short and J 6 bases short, with 14 bases between. The CDR3 runs 13 residues. Germline V gene sequence: CDR1 SGHTA, CDR2 FQGNSA. As DNA, the CDR3 is TGTGCCAGCAGCGGGGGGGCGGGCCTCGAGCAGTACGTC. This encodes CASSGGAGLEQYV.

This clone was observed a few times. The J gene is TRBJ1-3, the V gene TRBV6-5; D is uncertain. In germline, CDR1 is MNHEY, CDR2 SVGAGI. This CDR3 comprises 15 residues. Trimming cost V 4 bases and J 0 bases, with 10 bases left between them. In DNA form, the CDR3 reads TGTGCCAGCAGTTTAGGACTGAACTCTGGAAACACCATATATTTT. It yields the protein CASSLGLNSGNTIYF.

CDR3 residues: CASSEGGQGNYGYTF. The CDR3, as DNA: TGTGCCAGCAGTGAAGGAGGACAGGGGAACTATGGCTACACCTTC. The chain joins TRBV25-1 to TRBJ1-2; 9 nucleotides align to TRBD1. The ends lost 2 bases at V and 2 bases at J; junction bases unmatched: 3. CDR1 MGHDK and CDR2 SYGVNS come from the germline V gene. This CDR3 region has 15 residues.

In DNA form, the CDR3 reads TGTGCCAGCAGTGCTGACAGTCACACTGAAGCTTTCTTT. The encoded protein is CASSADSHTEAFF. This chain connects TRBV6-4 to TRBJ1-1; D perhaps matches TRBD1 (5 bases). CDR3 length: 13 residues. The germline gives CDR1 MRHNA, CDR2 SNTAGT. The germline V and J ends were trimmed by 4 bases and 3 bases, with 9 bases remaining between them.

The J gene is TRBJ1-2, the V gene TRBV4-1, with TRBD1 identical over 10 bases. Germline V lookup: CDR1 MGHRA, CDR2 YSYEKL. This CDR3 region has 14 residues. V dropped 3 bases and J dropped 8; count of bases not matched to a gene: 6. The CDR3 DNA reads as TGCGCCAGCAGCCACTCCGGGACAGGGGACGGCTACACCTTC. This codes for CASSHSGTGDGYTF.

The genes are TRBV19 and TRBJ2-1; 16 nucleotides line up with TRBD2. The V gene end was trimmed by 10 bases and the J gene end by 5 bases; junction bases not matched to a gene: 5. The CDR3 covers 15 residues. From germline, CDR1 is LNHDA and CDR2 SQIVND (reference sequence). CDR3 protein: CATSGLAGGNNEQFF. The CDR3 DNA follows: TGTGCCACCTCGGGACTAGCGGGAGGGAACAATGAGCAGTTCTTC. Combining the CDR3 with reference TRBV19 and TRBJ2-1 gives the whole variable domain DGGITQSPKYLFRKEGQNVTLSCEQNLNHDAMYWYRQDPGQGLRLIYYSQIVNDFQKGDIAEGYSVSREKKESFPLTVTSAQKNPTAFYLCATSGLAGGNNEQFFGPGTRLTVL.

V gene TRBV5-1 combines with J gene TRBJ2-2; D is undetermined. Germline-derived CDR1 and CDR2 are SGHRS and YFSETQ. The V end was cut by 0 bases, the J end by 6 bases, with 12 bases between. The CDR3 covers 15 residues. CDR3 residues: CASSLDVVGAGELFF. The CDR3 DNA follows: TGCGCCAGCAGCTTGGATGTGGTGGGCGCCGGGGAGCTGTTTTTT.

This sequence joins TRBV15 and TRBJ2-1; 11 bases line up with TRBD2. This CDR3 spans 16 amino acids. Trimming at V came to 3 bases and at J to 1 base, leaving 2 bases not matched to a gene. Germline CDR1 is LNHNV and CDR2 is YYDKDF (reference sequence). The CDR3 reads CATSSLAGGSYNEQFF. The CDR3 DNA is TGTGCCACCAGCAGTTTAGCGGGAGGGTCCTACAATGAGCAGTTCTTC.

The J gene is TRBJ2-7, the V gene TRBV7-9; D is uncertain. CDR3 size: 15 residues. V was clipped by 3 bases and J by 6 bases, with 18 bases between them. Per the germline V gene, CDR1 is SEHNR and CDR2 is FQNEAQ (reference sequence). In nucleotides, the CDR3 is TGTGCCAGCAGCTTCGCCTCGTCAGGCGCACTCGAGCAGTACTTC. It codes for CASSFASSGALEQYF.

V usage is TRBV6-1 and J usage is TRBJ2-7; D might be TRBD1 (6 bases). The V gene's germline CDR1 is MNHNS and CDR2 SASEGT. Between the trimmed V and J ends, which lost 6 bases and 3 bases, there was a span of 15 bases. The CDR3 length is 14 residues. CDR3 protein: CASRRTGTNYEQYV. The DNA of the CDR3 is TGTGCCAGCAGGAGGACCGGGACAAACTACGAGCAGTACGTC.

The chain uses TRBV6-4 and TRBJ1-2, with 9 bases fitting TRBD1. Germline assignment: CDR1 MRHNA and CDR2 SNTAGT. Unmatched junction bases numbered 7, after V lost 0 bases and J lost 8 bases. The CDR3 runs to 15 residues. The CDR3 sequence is CASSDSGTGSSGYTF. CDR3 sequence (DNA): TGTGCCAGCAGTGACTCTGGGACAGGGTCGTCAGGCTACACCTTC.

This clone was seen just once. The chain carries TRBV5-1 and TRBJ2-3; 12 bases agree with TRBD2. The J segment lost 6 bases and the V segment lost 6 bases, leaving 5 bases of the junction unmatched. The germline V gene has CDR1 SGHRS and CDR2 YFSETQ. The CDR3 contains 14 residues. The CDR3, as DNA: TGCGCCAGCACCCTAGGGACTAGCGGGGATACGCAGTATTTT. Translation: CASTLGTSGDTQYF.

The V and J genes are TRBV27 and TRBJ2-1; D is unresolved. The germline gives CDR1 MNHEY, CDR2 SMNVEV (reference sequence). V was pared by 7 bases and J by 0 bases, with 10 bases between. This CDR3 contains 14 residues. The CDR3 spells CASKADSSYNEQFF. The CDR3 nucleotides are TGTGCCAGCAAGGCGGATAGCTCCTACAATGAGCAGTTCTTC.

The CDR3 nucleotides are TGCGCCAGCAGCCTGAGGACAGGAGAAGCTAACTATGGCTACACCTTC. Translation gives CASSLRTGEANYGYTF. The chain has TRBV5-1 and TRBJ1-2; 7 positions match TRBD1. Germline V CDR1 and CDR2: SGHRS, YFSETQ. J was trimmed by 0 bases and V by 4 bases; bases with no gene match: 9. The CDR3 sequence is 16 residues long.

This chain uses TRBV23-1 with TRBJ2-2; D may be TRBD1 (7 bases). TRBV23-1 is an ORF for which the function is uncertain. CDR3 length: 17 residues. V gave up 3 bases and J gave up 7 bases, with 21 bases separating them. The CDR3: CASSHLRGVARVGELFF. The CDR3 region has the DNA TGCGCCAGCAGTCACCTCAGGGGGGTGGCCAGAGTCGGGGAGCTGTTTTTT.

V usage is TRBV6-5 and J usage is TRBJ2-1; TRBD1 is a possible D gene (6 bases). V gave up 5 bases and J gave up 3 bases, with 14 bases separating them. CDR1 and CDR2 from the germline V gene are MNHEY and SVGAGI. This CDR3 spans 15 amino acids. The CDR3 region is CASSGPGHFYNEQFF. The CDR3 bases are TGTGCCAGCAGTGGACCGGGACACTTCTACAATGAGCAGTTCTTC.